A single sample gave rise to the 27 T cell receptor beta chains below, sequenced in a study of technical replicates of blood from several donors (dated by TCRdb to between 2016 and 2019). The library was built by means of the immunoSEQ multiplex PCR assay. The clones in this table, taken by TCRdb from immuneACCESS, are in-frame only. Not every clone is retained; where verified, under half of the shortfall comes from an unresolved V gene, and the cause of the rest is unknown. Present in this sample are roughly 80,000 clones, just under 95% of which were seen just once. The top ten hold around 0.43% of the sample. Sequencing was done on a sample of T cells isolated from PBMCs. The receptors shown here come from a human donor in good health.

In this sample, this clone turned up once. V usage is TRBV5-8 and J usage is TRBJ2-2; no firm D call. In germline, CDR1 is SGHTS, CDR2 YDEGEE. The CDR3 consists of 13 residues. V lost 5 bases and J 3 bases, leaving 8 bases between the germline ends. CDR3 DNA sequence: TGTGCCAGCAGGGCCGCTTACACCGGGGAGCTGTTTTTT. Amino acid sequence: CASRAAYTGELFF.

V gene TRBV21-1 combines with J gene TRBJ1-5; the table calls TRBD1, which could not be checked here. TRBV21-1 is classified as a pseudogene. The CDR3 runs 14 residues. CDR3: CAPPPGQKYQPQHF. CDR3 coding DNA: TGTGCGCCCCCCCCGGGACAGAAGTATCAGCCCCAGCATTTT.

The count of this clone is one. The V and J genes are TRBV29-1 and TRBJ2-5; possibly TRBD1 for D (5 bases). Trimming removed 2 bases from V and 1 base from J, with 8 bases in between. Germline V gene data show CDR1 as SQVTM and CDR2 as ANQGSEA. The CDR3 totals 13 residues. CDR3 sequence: CSVEQGTQETQYF. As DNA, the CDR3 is TGCAGCGTTGAACAGGGAACCCAAGAGACCCAGTACTTC.

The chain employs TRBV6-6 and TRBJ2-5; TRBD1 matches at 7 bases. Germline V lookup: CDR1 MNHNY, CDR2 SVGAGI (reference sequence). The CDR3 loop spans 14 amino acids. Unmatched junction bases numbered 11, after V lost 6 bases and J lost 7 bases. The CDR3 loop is CASSHDRVFGTQYF. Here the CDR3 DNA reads TGTGCCAGCAGCCACGACAGGGTTTTTGGGACCCAGTACTTC.

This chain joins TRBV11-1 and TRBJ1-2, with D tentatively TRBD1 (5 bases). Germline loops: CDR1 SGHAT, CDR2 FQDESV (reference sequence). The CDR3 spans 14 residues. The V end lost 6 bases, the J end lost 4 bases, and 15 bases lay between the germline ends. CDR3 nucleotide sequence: TGTGCCAGCAGTACCGGGCCTCAGGGCTATGGCTACACCTTC. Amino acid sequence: CASSTGPQGYGYTF.

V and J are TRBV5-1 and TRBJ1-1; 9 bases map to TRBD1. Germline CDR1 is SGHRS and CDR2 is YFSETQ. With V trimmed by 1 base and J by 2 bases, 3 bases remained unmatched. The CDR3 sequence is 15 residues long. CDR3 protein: CASSLTGGANTEAFF. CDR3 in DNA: TGCGCCAGCAGCTTGACAGGGGGCGCAAACACTGAAGCTTTCTTT.

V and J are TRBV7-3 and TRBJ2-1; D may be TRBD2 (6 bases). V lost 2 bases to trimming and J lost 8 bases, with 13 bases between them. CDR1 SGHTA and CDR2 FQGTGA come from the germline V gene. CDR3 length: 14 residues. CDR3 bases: TGTGCCAGCAGCTTAGACGGGAGTCGGGATGAGCAGTTCTTC. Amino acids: CASSLDGSRDEQFF.

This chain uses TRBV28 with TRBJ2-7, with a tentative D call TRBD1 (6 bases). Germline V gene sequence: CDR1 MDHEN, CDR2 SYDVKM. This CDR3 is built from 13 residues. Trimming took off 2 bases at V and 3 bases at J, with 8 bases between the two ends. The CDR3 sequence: CASSLAGDYEQYF. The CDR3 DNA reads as TGTGCCAGCAGTTTAGCAGGGGACTACGAGCAGTACTTC.

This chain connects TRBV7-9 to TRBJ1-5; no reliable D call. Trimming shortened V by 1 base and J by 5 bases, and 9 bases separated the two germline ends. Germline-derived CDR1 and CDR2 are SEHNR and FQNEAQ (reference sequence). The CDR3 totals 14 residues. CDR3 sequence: CASSLDIVDQPQHF. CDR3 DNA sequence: TGTGCCAGCAGCTTAGACATTGTGGATCAGCCCCAGCATTTT.

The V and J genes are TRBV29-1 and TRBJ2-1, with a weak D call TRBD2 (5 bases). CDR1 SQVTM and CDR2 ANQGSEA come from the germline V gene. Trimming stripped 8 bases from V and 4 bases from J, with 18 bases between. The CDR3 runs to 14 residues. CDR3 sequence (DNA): TGCAGCACGATAGCGCCGGCCGTTTACAATGAGCAGTTCTTC. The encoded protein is CSTIAPAVYNEQFF.

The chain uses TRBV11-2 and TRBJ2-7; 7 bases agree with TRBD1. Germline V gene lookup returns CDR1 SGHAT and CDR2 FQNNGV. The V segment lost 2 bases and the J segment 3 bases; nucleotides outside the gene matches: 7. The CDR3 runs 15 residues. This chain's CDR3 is CASSLLQGVGYEQYF. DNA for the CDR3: TGTGCCAGCAGCTTACTTCAGGGGGTAGGCTACGAGCAGTACTTC.

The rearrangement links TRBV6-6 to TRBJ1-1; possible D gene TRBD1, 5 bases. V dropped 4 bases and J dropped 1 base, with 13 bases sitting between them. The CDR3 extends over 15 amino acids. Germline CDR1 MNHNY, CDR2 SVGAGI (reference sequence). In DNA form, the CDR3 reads TGTGCCAGCAGTTCCTCTCCCGACAGGAACACTGAAGCTTTCTTT. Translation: CASSSSPDRNTEAFF.

CDR3 sequence (DNA): TGTGCCAGTAGTACTATTACAGGGGCGGATGAGCAGTTCTTC. As protein: CASSTITGADEQFF. The J gene is TRBJ2-1, the V gene TRBV19; 7 bases are shared with TRBD1. Germline V gene lookup returns CDR1 LNHDA and CDR2 SQIVND (reference sequence). V shed 4 bases and J 8 bases; nucleotides not matched to a gene: 8. CDR3 length: 14 amino acids.

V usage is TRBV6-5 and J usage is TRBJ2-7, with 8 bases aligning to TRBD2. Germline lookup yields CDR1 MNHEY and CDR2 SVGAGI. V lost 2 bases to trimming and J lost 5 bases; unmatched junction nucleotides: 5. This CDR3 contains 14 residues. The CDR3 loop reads CASSYVSGNDEQYF. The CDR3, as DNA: TGTGCCAGCAGTTACGTTAGCGGGAACGACGAGCAGTACTTC.

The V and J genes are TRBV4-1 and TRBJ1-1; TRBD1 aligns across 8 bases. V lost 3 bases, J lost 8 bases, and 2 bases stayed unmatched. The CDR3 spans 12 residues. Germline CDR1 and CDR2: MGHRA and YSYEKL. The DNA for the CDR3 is TGCGCCAGCAGCCACTGGACAGGGGAAGCTTTCTTT. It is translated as CASSHWTGEAFF.

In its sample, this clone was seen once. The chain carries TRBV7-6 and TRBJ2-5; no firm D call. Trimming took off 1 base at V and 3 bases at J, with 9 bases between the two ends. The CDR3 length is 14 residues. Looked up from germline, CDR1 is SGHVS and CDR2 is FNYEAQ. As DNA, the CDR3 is TGTGCCAGCAGCTTAGTATTCTCCGAAGAGACCCAGTACTTC. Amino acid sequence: CASSLVFSEETQYF.

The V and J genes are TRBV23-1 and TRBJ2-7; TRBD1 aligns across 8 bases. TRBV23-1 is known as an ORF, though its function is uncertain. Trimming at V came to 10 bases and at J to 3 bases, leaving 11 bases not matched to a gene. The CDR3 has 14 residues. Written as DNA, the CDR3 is TGCGCCACCAGGGGGCGTTTTTTCGACTACGAGCAGTACTTC. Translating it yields CATRGRFFDYEQYF.

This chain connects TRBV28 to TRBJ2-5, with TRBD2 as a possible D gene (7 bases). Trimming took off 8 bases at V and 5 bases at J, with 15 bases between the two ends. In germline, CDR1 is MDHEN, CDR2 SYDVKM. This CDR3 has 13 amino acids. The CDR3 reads CASFGGAGETQYF. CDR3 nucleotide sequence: TGTGCCAGCTTTGGGGGGGCAGGCGAGACCCAGTACTTC.

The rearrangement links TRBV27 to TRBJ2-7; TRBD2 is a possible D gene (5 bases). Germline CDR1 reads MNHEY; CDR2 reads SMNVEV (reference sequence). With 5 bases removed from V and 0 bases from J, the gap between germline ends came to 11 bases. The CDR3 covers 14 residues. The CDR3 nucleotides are TGTGCCAGCAGTAGCGGCGTTAGCTCCTACGAGCAGTACTTC. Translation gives CASSSGVSSYEQYF.

The CDR3 nucleotides are TGTGCCAGCAGTTTGACAGGGGGCGGCTACGAGCAGTACTTC. This translates into CASSLTGGGYEQYF. The J gene is TRBJ2-7, the V gene TRBV27; 10 bases agree with TRBD1. V lost 3 bases, J lost 3 bases, and 2 bases stayed unmatched. Germline V gene lookup returns CDR1 MNHEY and CDR2 SMNVEV (reference sequence). The CDR3 consists of 14 residues.

The CDR3 spells CASSNSGSAPDTQYF. In DNA form, the CDR3 reads TGTGCCAGCAGTAATAGCGGGAGTGCCCCAGATACGCAGTATTTT. The chain has TRBV6-6 and TRBJ2-3; 9 bases line up with TRBD2. Trimming removed 5 bases from V and 4 bases from J; junction bases left unmatched: 7. This CDR3 is 15 amino acids long. Germline V gene data show CDR1 as MNHNY and CDR2 as SVGAGI (reference sequence).

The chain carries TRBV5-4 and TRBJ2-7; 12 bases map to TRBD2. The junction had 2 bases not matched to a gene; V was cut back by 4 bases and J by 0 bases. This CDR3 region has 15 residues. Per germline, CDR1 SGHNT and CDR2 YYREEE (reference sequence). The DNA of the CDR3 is TGTGCCAGCAGCGTGGGACTAGCGGGCTCCTACGAGCAGTACTTC. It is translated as CASSVGLAGSYEQYF.

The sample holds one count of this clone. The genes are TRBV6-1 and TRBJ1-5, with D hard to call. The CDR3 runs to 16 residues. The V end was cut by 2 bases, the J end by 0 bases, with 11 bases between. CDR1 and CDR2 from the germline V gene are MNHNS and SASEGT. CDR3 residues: CASSEWEVASNQPQHF. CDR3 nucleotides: TGTGCCAGCAGTGAATGGGAGGTCGCTAGCAATCAGCCCCAGCATTTT.

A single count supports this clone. The CDR3 loop is CASSYSIQVEAFF. The CDR3 nucleotides read TGTGCCAGCAGTTACTCGATACAGGTTGAAGCTTTCTTT. The genes are TRBV6-5 and TRBJ1-1; D is possibly TRBD1 (5 bases). Germline V lookup: CDR1 MNHEY, CDR2 SVGAGI. The ends were cut back, 0 bases at V and 7 bases at J, with 9 bases in the middle. The CDR3 has 13 amino acids.

CDR3 in amino acids: CASSLGQPLSGNTIYF. The CDR3 DNA sequence: TGTGCCAGCAGCTTGGGACAGCCCCTCTCTGGAAACACCATATATTTT. The rearrangement joins TRBV5-6 to TRBJ1-3; maybe TRBD1 (5 bases). The CDR3 contains 16 residues. Germline assignment: CDR1 SGHDT and CDR2 YYEEEE. Trimming removed 0 bases at V and 0 bases at J, with 10 bases between.

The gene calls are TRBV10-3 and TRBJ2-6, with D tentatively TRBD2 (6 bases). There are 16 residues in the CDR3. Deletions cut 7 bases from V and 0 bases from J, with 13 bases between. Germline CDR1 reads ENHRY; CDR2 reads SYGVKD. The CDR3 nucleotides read TGTGCCATCACCGGGGGACCGGGCTCTGGGGCCAACGTCCTGACTTTC. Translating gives CAITGGPGSGANVLTF.

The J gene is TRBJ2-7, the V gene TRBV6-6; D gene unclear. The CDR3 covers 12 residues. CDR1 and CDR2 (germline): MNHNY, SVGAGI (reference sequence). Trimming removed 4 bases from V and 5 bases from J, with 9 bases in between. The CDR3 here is CASSLTVHEQYF. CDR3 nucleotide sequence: TGTGCCAGCAGTTTAACGGTCCACGAGCAGTACTTC.